Shown below are 3 T cell receptor beta chains from a single sample sequenced in a study of response to subunit inactivated influenza vaccine. In TCRdb, the RT-PCR reads were re-called with MiXCR into one record per CDR3 protein. The sample yields around 200,000 distinct CDR3 sequences, approximately 14% seen once. The sequencing here drew on CD8+ T cells sorted from PBMCs, taken less than 6 days after vaccination. The source of these receptors is a man aged 50-59 years who received an inactivated influenza vaccine.

The chain links TRBV29-1 to TRBJ2-1; 10 bases match TRBD2. The germline V gene has CDR1 SQVTM and CDR2 ANQGSEA. CDR3 length: 14 residues. V was clipped by 2 bases and J by 7 bases; unmatched bases: 5. The CDR3 sequence is CSVESSGRGNEQFF. The CDR3 DNA follows: TGCAGCGTTGAATCTAGCGGGAGAGGTAATGAGCAGTTCTTC.

This clonotype showed up many times. This chain joins TRBV4-1 and TRBJ2-2; 10 bases line up with TRBD1. The V and J ends lost 4 bases and 5 bases, in that order; junction bases with no gene match: 10. CDR1 is MGHRA and CDR2 is YSYEKL in the germline V gene. The CDR3 is made up of 17 amino acids. The CDR3, as DNA: TGCGCCAGCAGCCTTGAGGACAGGGGGGTATGGACCGGGGAGCTGTTTTTT. Amino acids: CASSLEDRGVWTGELFF.

This clonotype was seen a handful of times. The CDR3 sequence is CASSLAIPLYGYTF. The CDR3, as DNA: TGTGCCAGCAGCTTAGCAATCCCCCTCTATGGCTACACCTTC. The chain recombines TRBV7-2 with TRBJ1-2; D gene uncertain. V was pared by 0 bases and J by 4 bases, with 9 bases between. Germline loops: CDR1 SGHTA, CDR2 FQGNSA. The length of the CDR3 is 14 residues.